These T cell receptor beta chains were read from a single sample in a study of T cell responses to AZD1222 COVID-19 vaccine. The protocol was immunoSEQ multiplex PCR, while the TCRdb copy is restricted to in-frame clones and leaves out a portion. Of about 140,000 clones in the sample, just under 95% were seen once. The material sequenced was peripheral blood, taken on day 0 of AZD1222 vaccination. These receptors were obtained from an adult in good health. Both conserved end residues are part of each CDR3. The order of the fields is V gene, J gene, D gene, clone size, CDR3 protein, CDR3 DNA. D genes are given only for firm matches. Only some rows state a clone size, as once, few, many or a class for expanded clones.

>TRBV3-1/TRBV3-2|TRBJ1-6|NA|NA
CASSQEVNSPLHF
TGTGCCAGCAGCCAAGAGGTTAATTCACCCCTCCACTTT
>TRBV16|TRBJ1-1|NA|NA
CASSQGTSRTEAFF
TGTGCCAGCAGCCAAGGGACCTCTCGCACTGAAGCTTTCTTT
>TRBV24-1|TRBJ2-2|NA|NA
CATSENTGELFF
TGTGCCACCAGTGAAAACACCGGGGAGCTGTTTTTT
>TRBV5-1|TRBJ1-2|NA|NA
CASSLGGQVSNYGYTF
TGCGCCAGCAGCTTGGGGGGCCAGGTATCTAACTATGGCTACACCTTC
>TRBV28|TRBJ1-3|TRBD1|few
CASKTGSSGNTIYF
TGTGCCAGCAAGACAGGGTCCTCTGGAAACACCATATATTTT
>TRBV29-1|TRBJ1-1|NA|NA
CSVRMSGLSFLAFF
TGCAGCGTACGAATGTCAGGCCTTAGTTTTTTGGCTTTCTTT
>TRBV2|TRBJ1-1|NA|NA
CASSRQRMNTEAFF
TGTGCCAGCAGCCGACAGAGAATGAACACTGAAGCTTTCTTT
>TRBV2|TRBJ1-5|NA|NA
CASTGGRAIGPNQPQHF
TGTGCCAGCACCGGAGGGCGGGCGATCGGGCCAAATCAGCCCCAGCATTTT
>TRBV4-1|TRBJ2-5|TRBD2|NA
CASSQGTSGSFLRETQYF
TGCGCCAGCAGCCAGGGGACTAGCGGGAGCTTTTTGAGAGAGACCCAGTACTTC
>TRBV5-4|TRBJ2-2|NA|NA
CASSSNFLAELFF
TGTGCCAGCAGCTCGAATTTTTTAGCGGAGCTGTTTTTT
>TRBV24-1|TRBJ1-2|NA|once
CATSDPMAPNYGYTF
TGTGCCACCAGTGATCCCATGGCACCTAACTATGGCTACACCTTC
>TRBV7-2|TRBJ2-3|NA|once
CASSFASGDTQYF
TGTGCCAGCAGCTTCGCTTCCGGAGATACGCAGTATTTT
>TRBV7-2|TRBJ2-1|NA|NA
CASSSTSSPYNEQFF
TGTGCCAGCAGCTCTACTAGTTCTCCCTACAATGAGCAGTTCTTC
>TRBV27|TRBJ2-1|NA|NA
CASTAGRKNNEQFF
TGTGCCAGCACTGCGGGGCGGAAAAACAATGAGCAGTTCTTC
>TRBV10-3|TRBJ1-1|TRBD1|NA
CAISEQGAGLVMNTEAFF
TGTGCCATCAGTGAACAGGGGGCTGGCCTCGTTATGAACACTGAAGCTTTCTTT
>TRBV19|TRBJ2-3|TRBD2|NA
CASSSPPSGLSTDTQYF
TGTGCCAGTAGTAGCCCCCCTAGCGGGCTTAGCACAGATACGCAGTATTTT
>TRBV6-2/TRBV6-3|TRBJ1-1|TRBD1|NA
CASSIRDRASTEAFF
TGTGCCAGCAGTATACGGGACAGGGCTAGCACTGAAGCTTTCTTT
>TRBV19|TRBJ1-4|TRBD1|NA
CASSLQGVNEKLFF
TGTGCCAGTTCGCTACAGGGGGTTAATGAAAAACTGTTTTTT
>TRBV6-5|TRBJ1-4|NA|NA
CASSYSPQGTNEKLFF
TGTGCCAGCAGTTACTCCCCCCAGGGTACTAATGAAAAACTGTTTTTT
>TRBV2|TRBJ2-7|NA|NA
CASSVYEQYF
TGTGCCAGCAGTGTTTACGAGCAGTACTTC
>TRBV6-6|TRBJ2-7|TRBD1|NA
CASSVDREWQYF
TGTGCCAGCAGTGTGGACAGGGAGTGGCAGTACTTC
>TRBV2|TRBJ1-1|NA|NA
CASSFTGNTEAFF
TGTGCCAGCAGTTTTACAGGGAACACTGAAGCTTTCTTT
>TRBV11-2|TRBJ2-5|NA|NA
CASSLSNGDQETQYF
TGTGCCAGCAGCTTATCTAACGGGGACCAAGAGACCCAGTACTTC
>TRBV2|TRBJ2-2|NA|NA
CATQPGKGELFF
TGTGCCACCCAGCCTGGGAAAGGGGAGCTGTTTTTT
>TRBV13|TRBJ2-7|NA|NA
CASSFGQNVGVEQYF
TGTGCCAGCAGCTTTGGACAGAATGTTGGGGTCGAGCAGTACTTC
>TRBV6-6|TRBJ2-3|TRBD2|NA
CASSLGLAGGQDTQYF
TGTGCCAGCAGTCTCGGCCTAGCGGGGGGCCAAGATACGCAGTATTTT
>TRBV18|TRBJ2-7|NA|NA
CASSPPTAIGEQYF
TGTGCCAGCTCACCACCGACGGCTATTGGGGAGCAGTACTTC
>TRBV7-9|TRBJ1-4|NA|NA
CASSLAGHTTNEKLFF
TGTGCCAGCAGCTTAGCGGGCCATACAACTAATGAAAAACTGTTTTTT
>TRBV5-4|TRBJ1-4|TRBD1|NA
CASSADRGREKLFF
TGTGCCAGCAGCGCTGACAGGGGGCGGGAAAAACTGTTTTTT
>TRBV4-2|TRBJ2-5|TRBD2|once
CASSRTTSAYQETQYF
TGTGCCAGCAGCCGGACGACTAGCGCTTACCAAGAGACCCAGTACTTC
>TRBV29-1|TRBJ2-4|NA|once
CSVEALGLAKNIQYF
TGCAGCGTTGAAGCCTTGGGGCTAGCCAAAAACATTCAGTACTTC
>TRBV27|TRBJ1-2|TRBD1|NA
CASSLSADSRTGYGYTF
TGTGCCAGCAGTTTATCCGCCGATTCGCGGACAGGGTATGGCTACACCTTC
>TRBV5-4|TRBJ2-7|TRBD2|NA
CASSLGTSGRSSYEQYF
TGTGCCAGCAGCTTGGGGACTAGCGGGAGGAGCTCCTACGAGCAGTACTTC
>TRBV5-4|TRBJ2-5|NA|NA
CASSRPQGGETQYF
TGTGCCAGCAGCCGACCACAGGGTGGGGAGACCCAGTACTTC
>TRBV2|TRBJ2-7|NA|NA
CASKLKYSEYEQYF
TGTGCCAGCAAACTGAAGTACAGTGAGTACGAGCAGTACTTC
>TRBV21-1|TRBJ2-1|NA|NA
CASSKDLGQSHYNEQFF
TGTGCCAGCAGCAAAGACCTCGGGCAGAGCCACTACAATGAGCAGTTCTTC
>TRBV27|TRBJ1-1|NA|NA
CASSLGVRENTEAFF
TGTGCCAGCAGTTTAGGGGTCCGAGAGAACACTGAAGCTTTCTTT
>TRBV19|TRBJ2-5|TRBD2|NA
CASSGLAVNQETQYF
TGTGCCAGTAGTGGACTAGCGGTGAACCAAGAGACCCAGTACTTC
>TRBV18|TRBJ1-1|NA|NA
CASSPADTEAFF
TGTGCCAGCTCACCAGCAGACACTGAAGCTTTCTTT
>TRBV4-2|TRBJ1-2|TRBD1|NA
CASTSGGVAGYTF
TGTGCCAGCACGTCAGGGGGGGTCGCTGGCTACACCTTC
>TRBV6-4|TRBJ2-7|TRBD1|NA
CASSDPGTGTEDYEQYF
TGTGCCAGCAGTGACCCCGGCACCGGGACAGAGGACTACGAGCAGTACTTC
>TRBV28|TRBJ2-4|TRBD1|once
CASLGQGQNIQYF
TGTGCCAGCCTCGGACAGGGCCAAAACATTCAGTACTTC
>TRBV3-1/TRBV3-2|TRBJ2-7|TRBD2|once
CASSQLAGGAYEQYF
TGTGCCAGCAGCCAACTCGCGGGAGGGGCCTACGAGCAGTACTTC
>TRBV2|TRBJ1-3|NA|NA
CASSEEVRSSGNTIYF
TGTGCCAGCAGTGAAGAGGTCCGGAGCTCTGGAAACACCATATATTTT
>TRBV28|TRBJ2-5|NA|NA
CASSPRRTTQYF
TGTGCCAGCAGCCCCAGAAGGACGACCCAGTACTTC
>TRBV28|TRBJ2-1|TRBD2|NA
CASSEREDNEQFF
TGTGCCAGCAGTGAGCGGGAGGACAATGAGCAGTTCTTC
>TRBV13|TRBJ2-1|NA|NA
CASSSRGAESYNEQFF
TGTGCCAGCAGCTCCCGAGGAGCGGAGAGTTACAATGAGCAGTTCTTC
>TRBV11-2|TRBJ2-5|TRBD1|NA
CASSTTGGQETQYF
TGTGCCAGCAGCACGACAGGGGGCCAAGAGACCCAGTACTTC
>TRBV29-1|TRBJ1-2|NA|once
CSVSRGDDGYTF
TGCAGCGTAAGTAGGGGCGATGATGGCTACACCTTC
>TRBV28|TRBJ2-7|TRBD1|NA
CASSSTGVGSYEQYF
TGTGCCAGCAGTTCTACAGGGGTAGGCTCCTACGAGCAGTACTTC